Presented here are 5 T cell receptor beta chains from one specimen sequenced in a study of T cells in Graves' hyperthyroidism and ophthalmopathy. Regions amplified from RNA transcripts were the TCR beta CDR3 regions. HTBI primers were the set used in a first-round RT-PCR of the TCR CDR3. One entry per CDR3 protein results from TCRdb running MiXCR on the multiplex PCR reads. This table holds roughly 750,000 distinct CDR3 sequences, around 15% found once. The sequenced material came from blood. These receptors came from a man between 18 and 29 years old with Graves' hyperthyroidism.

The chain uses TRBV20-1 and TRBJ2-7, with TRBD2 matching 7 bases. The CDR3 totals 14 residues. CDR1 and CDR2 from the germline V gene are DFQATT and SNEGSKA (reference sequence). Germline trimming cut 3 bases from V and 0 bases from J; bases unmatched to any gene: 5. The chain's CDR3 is CSASLRGSSYEQYF. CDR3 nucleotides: TGCAGTGCTAGCTTGCGGGGGAGCTCCTACGAGCAGTACTTC.

CDR3 residues: CASSQGANVYEQYF. Written as DNA, the CDR3 is TGTGCCAGTAGTCAGGGGGCTAATGTGTACGAGCAGTACTTC. V usage is TRBV19 and J usage is TRBJ2-7; 8 bases are shared with TRBD1. This CDR3 has 14 amino acids. Per the germline V gene, CDR1 is LNHDA and CDR2 is SQIVND (reference sequence). The V and J ends lost 5 bases and 4 bases, in that order; junction bases with no gene match: 7.

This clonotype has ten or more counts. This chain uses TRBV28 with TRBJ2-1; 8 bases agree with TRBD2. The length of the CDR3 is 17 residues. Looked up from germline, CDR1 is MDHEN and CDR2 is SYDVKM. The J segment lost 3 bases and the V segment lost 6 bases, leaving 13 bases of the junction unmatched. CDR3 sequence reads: CASSLAGTSGLYNEQFF. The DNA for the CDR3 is TGTGCCAGCAGCTTAGCCGGTACTAGCGGACTCTACAATGAGCAGTTCTTC.

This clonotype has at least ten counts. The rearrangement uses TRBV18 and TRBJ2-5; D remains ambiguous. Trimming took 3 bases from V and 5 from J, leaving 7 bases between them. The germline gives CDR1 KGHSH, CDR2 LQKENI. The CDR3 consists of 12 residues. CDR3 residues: CASSPAVETQYF. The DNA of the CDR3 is TGTGCCAGCTCACCTGCCGTCGAGACCCAGTACTTC.

The DNA for the CDR3 is TGTGCCAGCAGCTTAGCGCGGGGGGGAGGCAGGGACAATCAGCCCCAGCATTTT. Its protein is CASSLARGGGRDNQPQHF. This chain uses TRBV7-2 with TRBJ1-5, with D possibly being TRBD1 (5 bases). Germline V gene data show CDR1 as SGHTA and CDR2 as FQGNSA. The V and J ends lost 0 bases and 3 bases respectively, with 18 bases between them. The CDR3 length is 18 residues.